The 8 T cell receptor beta chains in this list originate from one sample, sequenced in a study of regulatory T cells in long-lasting Graves disease. Documented time point: newly diagnosed GD, antithyroid drugs for less than 3 months. The TCR library was made from RNA extracted from PBMCs. Arm-PCR of CDR3 regions and iRepertoire HTBI primers were the basis on which TCR beta libraries were built. TCRdb fed the multiplex PCR reads into MiXCR, producing one record per CDR3 protein. The sample yields 400,000 to 500,000 distinct CDR3 sequences, about 15% seen once. The same sample was also used in a study of T cells in Graves' hyperthyroidism and ophthalmopathy.

Sample: peripheral blood mononuclear cells (PBMCs), taken at new diagnosis, from a patient treated with antithyroid drugs. These receptors originate from a woman aged 40 to 50 with Graves disease.

This clonotype was observed many times. The chain joins TRBV12-3 or TRBV12-4 to TRBJ2-3; D gene uncertain. The germline V and J ends were trimmed by 6 bases and 6 bases, with 7 bases remaining between them. This CDR3 spans 11 amino acids. The CDR3 spells CASRQADTQYF. The CDR3 nucleotides are TGTGCCAGCAGGCAGGCGGATACGCAGTATTTT.

The V call is TRBV7-6, the J call TRBJ2-5, with no clear D. CDR3 length equals 15 residues. Trimming shortened V by 1 base and J by 2 bases, and 11 bases separated the two germline ends. Germline values: CDR1 SGHVS, CDR2 FNYEAQ. Here the CDR3 reads CASSLGGYEQETQYF. The CDR3 DNA is TGTGCCAGCAGCTTAGGGGGTTACGAACAAGAGACCCAGTACTTC.

This clonotype was counted many times. The V call is TRBV28, the J call TRBJ1-5, with a tentative D call TRBD1 (5 bases). Germline CDR1 and CDR2: MDHEN and SYDVKM. The V gene lost 4 bases and the J gene lost 3 bases, with 10 bases spanning the gap. The CDR3 runs 14 residues. CDR3 in amino acids: CASSWGDLNQPQHF. The CDR3 DNA is TGTGCCAGCAGTTGGGGGGATCTCAATCAGCCCCAGCATTTT.

Only a few counts were recorded for this clonotype. The rearrangement joins TRBV7-8 to TRBJ2-5; tentative D call: TRBD1 (6 bases). Trimming took 5 bases from V and 1 from J, leaving 14 bases between them. CDR3 length equals 15 residues. CDR1 is SGHVS, CDR2 FQNEAQ, per germline. The CDR3 is CASSRLQGVQETQYF. CDR3 nucleotide sequence: TGTGCCAGCAGCCGATTACAGGGAGTCCAAGAGACCCAGTACTTC.

Remarks on this clonotype: This could be a read error, since a much larger clone is one nucleotide away. This is likely a read error, given that the CDR3 carries no conserved phenylalanine or tryptophan at its end. The chain is built from TRBV30 and TRBJ2-3, with TRBD2 matching 8 bases. The trim removed 3 bases at V and 4 bases at J, leaving 3 bases unmatched. The germline V gene has CDR1 GTSNPN and CDR2 SVGIG (reference sequence). This CDR3 region has 13 residues. This chain's CDR3 is CAWRGTRADTQYL. The CDR3 bases are TGTGCCTGGAGGGGGACTAGAGCAGATACGCAGTATCTT.

This clonotype was observed a few times. The chain uses TRBV19 and TRBJ2-7; 9 bases align to TRBD2. This CDR3 has 15 residues. CDR1 is LNHDA and CDR2 is SQIVND in the germline V gene (reference sequence). With 4 bases clipped from V and 5 bases from J, the junction kept 9 bases outside the gene matches. Here the CDR3 reads CASSRLAALGDEQYF. CDR3 DNA sequence: TGTGCCAGTAGTAGACTAGCGGCACTAGGGGACGAGCAGTACTTC.

J is TRBJ1-2 and V is TRBV29-1; D is unresolved. The CDR3 has 13 residues. The germline gives CDR1 SQVTM, CDR2 ANQGSEA. Between the trimmed V and J ends, which lost 8 bases and 2 bases, there was a span of 15 bases. The CDR3 here is CSTKPAQNYGYTF. CDR3 in DNA: TGCAGCACAAAACCAGCTCAGAACTATGGCTACACCTTC.

In this sample, this clonotype turned up many times. The chain employs TRBV5-4 and TRBJ2-1; D is perhaps TRBD2 (5 bases). The CDR3 is 14 residues long. Per the germline V gene, CDR1 is SGHNT and CDR2 is YYREEE (reference sequence). Trimming took 1 base from V and 5 from J, leaving 10 bases between them. The CDR3 nucleotides are TGTGCCAGCAGCTTGCGGGAACTTCACAATGAGCAGTTCTTC. This codes for CASSLRELHNEQFF.